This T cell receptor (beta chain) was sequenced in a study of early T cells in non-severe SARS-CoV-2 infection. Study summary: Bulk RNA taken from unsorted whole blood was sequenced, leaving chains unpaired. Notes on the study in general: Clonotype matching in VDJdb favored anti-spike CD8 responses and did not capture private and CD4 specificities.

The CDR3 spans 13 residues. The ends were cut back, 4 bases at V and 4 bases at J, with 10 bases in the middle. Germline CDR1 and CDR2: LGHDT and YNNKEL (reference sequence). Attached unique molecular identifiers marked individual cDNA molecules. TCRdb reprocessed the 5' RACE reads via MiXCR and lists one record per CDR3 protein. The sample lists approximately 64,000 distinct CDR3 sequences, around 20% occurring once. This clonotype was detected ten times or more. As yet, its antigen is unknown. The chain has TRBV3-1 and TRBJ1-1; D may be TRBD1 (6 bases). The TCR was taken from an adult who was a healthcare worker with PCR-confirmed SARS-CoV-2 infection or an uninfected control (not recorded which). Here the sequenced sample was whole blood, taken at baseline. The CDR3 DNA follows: TGTGCCAGCAGCCTTCCAGGGGTCACTGAAGCTTTCTTT. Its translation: CASSLPGVTEAFF.